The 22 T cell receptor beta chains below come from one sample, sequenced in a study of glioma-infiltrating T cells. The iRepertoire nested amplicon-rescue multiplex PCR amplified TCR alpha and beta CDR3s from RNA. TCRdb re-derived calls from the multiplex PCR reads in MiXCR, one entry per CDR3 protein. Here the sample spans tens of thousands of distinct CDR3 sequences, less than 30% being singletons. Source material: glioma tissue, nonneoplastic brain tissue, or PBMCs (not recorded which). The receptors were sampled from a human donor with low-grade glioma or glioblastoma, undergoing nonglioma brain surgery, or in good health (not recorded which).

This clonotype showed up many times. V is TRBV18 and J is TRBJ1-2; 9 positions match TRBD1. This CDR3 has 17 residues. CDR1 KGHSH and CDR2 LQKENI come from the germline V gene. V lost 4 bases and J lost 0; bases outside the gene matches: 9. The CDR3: CASSLRTGVGTNYGYTF. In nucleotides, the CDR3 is TGTGCCAGCTCACTCCGGACAGGGGTAGGAACTAACTATGGCTACACCTTC.

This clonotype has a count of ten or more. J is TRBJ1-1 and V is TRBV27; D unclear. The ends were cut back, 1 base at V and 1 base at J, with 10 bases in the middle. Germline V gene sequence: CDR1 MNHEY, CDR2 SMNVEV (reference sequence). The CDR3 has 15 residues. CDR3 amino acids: CASSLFGVGNTEAFF. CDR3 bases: TGTGCCAGCAGTTTATTCGGGGTTGGGAACACTGAAGCTTTCTTT.

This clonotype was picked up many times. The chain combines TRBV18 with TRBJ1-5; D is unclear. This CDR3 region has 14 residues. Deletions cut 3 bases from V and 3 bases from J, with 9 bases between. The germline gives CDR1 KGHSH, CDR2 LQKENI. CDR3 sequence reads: CASSPFSSNQPQHF. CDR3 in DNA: TGTGCCAGCTCACCGTTCTCCTCCAATCAGCCCCAGCATTTT.

The DNA of the CDR3 is TGTGCCAGCAGTTTAACCCTCGGACAGGGGGCAACCTACGAGCAGTACTTC. It encodes CASSLTLGQGATYEQYF. V and J are TRBV12-3 or TRBV12-4 and TRBJ2-7; 11 nucleotides agree with TRBD1. V lost 2 bases, J lost 2 bases, and 8 bases stayed unmatched. This CDR3 is built from 17 residues.

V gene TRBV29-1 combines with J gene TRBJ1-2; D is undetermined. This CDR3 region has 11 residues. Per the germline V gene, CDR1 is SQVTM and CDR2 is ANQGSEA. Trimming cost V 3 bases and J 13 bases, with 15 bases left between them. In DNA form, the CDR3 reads TGCAGCGTTGACGGCGTACCTTTGGGCACCTTC. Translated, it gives CSVDGVPLGTF. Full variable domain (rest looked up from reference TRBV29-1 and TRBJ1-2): SAVISQKPSRDICQRGTSLTIQCQVDSQVTMMFWYRQQPGQSLTLIATANQGSEATYESGFVIDKFPISRPNLTFSTLTVSNMSPEDSSIYLCSVDGVPLGTFGSGTRLTVV.

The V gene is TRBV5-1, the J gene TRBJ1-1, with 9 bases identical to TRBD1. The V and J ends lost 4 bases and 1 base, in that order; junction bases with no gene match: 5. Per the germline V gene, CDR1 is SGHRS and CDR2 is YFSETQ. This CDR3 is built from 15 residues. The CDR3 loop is CASSKPGQGNTEAFF. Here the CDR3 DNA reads TGCGCCAGCAGCAAACCGGGACAGGGGAACACTGAAGCTTTCTTT.

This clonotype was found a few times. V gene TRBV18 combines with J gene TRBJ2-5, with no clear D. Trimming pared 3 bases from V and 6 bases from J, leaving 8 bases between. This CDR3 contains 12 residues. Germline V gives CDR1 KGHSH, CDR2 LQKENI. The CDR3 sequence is CASSPDGKTQYF. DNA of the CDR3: TGTGCCAGCTCACCGGATGGAAAGACCCAGTACTTC.

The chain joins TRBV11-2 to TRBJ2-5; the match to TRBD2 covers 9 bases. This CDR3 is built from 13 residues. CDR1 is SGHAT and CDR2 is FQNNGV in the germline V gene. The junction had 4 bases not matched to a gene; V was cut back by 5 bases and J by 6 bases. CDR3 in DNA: TGTGCCAGCAGCCCCGGACTAGCGAAGACCCAGTACTTC. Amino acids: CASSPGLAKTQYF.

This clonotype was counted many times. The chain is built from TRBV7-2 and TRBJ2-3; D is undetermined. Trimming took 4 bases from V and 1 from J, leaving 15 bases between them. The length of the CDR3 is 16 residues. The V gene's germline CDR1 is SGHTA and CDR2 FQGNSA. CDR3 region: CASSSTATPGTDTQYF. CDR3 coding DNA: TGTGCCAGCAGCTCCACCGCGACACCAGGCACAGATACGCAGTATTTT.

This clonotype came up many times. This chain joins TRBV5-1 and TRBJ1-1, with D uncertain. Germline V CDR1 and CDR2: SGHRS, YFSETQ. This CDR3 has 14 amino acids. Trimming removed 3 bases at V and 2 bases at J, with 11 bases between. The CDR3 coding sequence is TGCGCCAGCAGCTATGGTATGGCCAACACTGAAGCTTTCTTT. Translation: CASSYGMANTEAFF.

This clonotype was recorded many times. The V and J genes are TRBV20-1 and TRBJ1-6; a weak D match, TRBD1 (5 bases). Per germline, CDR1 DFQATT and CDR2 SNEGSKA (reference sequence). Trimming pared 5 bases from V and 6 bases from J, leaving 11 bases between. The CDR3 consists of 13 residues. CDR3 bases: TGCAGTGCTGGGTTGGGGGTTAATTCACCCCTCCACTTT. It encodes CSAGLGVNSPLHF.

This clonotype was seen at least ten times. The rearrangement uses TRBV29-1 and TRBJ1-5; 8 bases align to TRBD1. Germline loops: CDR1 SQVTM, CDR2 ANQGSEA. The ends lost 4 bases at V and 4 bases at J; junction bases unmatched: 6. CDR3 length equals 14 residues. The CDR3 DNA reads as TGCAGCGTTGGGACAGGGATGAGTAATCAGCCCCAGCATTTT. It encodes CSVGTGMSNQPQHF.

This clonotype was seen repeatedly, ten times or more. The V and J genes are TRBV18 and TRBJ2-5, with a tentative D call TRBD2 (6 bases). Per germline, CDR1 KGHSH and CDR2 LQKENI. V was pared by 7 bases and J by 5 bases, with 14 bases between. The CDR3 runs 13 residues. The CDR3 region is CASFGGAGETQYF. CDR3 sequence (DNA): TGTGCCAGCTTCGGGGGAGCAGGTGAGACCCAGTACTTC. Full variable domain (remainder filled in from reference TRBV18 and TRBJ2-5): NAGVMQNPRHLVRRRGQEARLRCSPMKGHSHVYWYRQLPEEGLKFMVYLQKENIIDESGMPKERFSAEFPKEGPSILRIQQVVRGDSAAYFCASFGGAGETQYFGPGTRLLVL.

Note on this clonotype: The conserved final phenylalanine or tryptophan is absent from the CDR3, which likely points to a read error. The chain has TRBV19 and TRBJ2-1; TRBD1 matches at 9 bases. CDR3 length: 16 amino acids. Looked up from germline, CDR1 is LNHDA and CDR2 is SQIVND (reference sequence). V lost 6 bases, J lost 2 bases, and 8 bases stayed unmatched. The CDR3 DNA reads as TGTGCCAGTAGCCTCACAGGGGGCGGAACCTACAATGAGCAGTTCTAC. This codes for CASSLTGGGTYNEQFY.

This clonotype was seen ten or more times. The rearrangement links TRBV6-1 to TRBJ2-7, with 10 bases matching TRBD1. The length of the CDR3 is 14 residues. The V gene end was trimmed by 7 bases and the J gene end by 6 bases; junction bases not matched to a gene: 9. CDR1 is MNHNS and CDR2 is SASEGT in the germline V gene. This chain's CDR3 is CASNYDRGRGEQYF. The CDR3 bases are TGTGCCAGCAACTACGACAGGGGGCGCGGCGAGCAGTACTTC.

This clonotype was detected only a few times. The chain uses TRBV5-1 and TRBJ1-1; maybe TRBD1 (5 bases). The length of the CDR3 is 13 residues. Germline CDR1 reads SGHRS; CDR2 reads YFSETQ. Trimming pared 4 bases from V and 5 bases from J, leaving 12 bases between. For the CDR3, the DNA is TGCGCCAGCAGCGATAGGGGATTTACTGAAGCTTTCTTT. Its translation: CASSDRGFTEAFF.

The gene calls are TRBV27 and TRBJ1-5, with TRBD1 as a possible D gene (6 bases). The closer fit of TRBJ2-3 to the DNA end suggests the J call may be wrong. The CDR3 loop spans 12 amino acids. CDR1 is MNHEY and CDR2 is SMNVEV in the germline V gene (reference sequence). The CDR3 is CASRTGGQPQYF. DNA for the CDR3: TGTGCCAGCAGAACGGGCGGACAGCCCCAGTATTTT.

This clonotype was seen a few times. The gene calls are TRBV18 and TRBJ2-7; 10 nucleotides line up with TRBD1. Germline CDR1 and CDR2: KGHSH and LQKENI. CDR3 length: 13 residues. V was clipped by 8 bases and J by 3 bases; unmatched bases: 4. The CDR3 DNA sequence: TGTGCCAGCACGACAGGGGGCATCTACGAGCAGTACTTC. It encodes CASTTGGIYEQYF.

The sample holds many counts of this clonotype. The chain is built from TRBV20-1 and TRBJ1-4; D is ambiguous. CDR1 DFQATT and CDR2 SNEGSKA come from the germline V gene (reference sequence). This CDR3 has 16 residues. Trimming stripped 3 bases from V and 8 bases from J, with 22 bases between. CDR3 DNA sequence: TGCAGTGCTAGTGTCGGGTTCGACCCACAAGGGGAAAAACTGTTTTTT. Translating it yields CSASVGFDPQGEKLFF.

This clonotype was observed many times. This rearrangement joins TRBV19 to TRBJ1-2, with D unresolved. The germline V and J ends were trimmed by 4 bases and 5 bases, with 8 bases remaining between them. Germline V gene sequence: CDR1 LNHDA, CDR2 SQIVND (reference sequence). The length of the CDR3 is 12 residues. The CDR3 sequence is CASSNGPYGYTF. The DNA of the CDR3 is TGTGCCAGTAGTAATGGACCTTATGGCTACACCTTC. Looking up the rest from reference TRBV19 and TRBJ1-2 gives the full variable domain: DGGITQSPKYLFRKEGQNVTLSCEQNLNHDAMYWYRQDPGQGLRLIYYSQIVNDFQKGDIAEGYSVSREKKESFPLTVTSAQKNPTAFYLCASSNGPYGYTFGSGTRLTVV.

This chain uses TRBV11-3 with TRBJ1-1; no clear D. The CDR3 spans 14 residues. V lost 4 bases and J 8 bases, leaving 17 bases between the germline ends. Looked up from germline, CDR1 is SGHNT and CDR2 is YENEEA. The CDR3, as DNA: TGTGCCAGCAGCTCAGGACCCACGTCCTCCGAAGCTTTCTTT. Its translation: CASSSGPTSSEAFF.

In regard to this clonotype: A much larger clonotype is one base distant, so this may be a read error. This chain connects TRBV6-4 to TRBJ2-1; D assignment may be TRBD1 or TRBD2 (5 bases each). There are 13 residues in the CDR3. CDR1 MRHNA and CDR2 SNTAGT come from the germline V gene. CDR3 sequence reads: CVSSPDRLKEQFF. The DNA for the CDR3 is TGTGTCAGCAGCCCCGACAGACTAAAAGAGCAGTTCTTC.